Below are 21 T cell receptor beta chains sequenced from a single sample in a study of T cell responses to AZD1222 COVID-19 vaccine. Clones were sequenced by immunoSEQ multiplex PCR, and TCRdb holds only the in-frame ones, with some missing. Here the sample spans 95,000 to 130,000 clones, 80% to 90% being singletons. This specimen was peripheral blood, taken on day 0 of MenACWY control vaccination. The receptors were sampled from an adult in good health.

The J gene is TRBJ2-7, the V gene TRBV29-1, with unresolved D. Germline V lookup: CDR1 SQVTM, CDR2 ANQGSEA. With 4 bases removed from V and 4 bases from J, the gap between germline ends came to 8 bases. The CDR3 runs to 11 residues. This CDR3 reads CSVGQRYEQYF. The CDR3, as DNA: TGCAGCGTTGGGCAGCGATACGAGCAGTACTTC.

The CDR3 is CASSYRDRGSLHIETQYF. The CDR3 DNA follows: TGTGCCAGCAGCTACCGGGACAGGGGCTCCCTTCACATCGAGACCCAGTACTTC. This chain connects TRBV7-9 to TRBJ2-5; TRBD1 matches at 10 bases. V lost 4 bases and J lost 5; bases outside the gene matches: 16. CDR1 and CDR2 from the germline V gene are SEHNR and FQNEAQ (reference sequence). This CDR3 comprises 18 residues.

This CDR3 reads CASSQGRVLGEQYF. CDR3 in DNA: TGCGCCAGCAGCCAAGGAAGGGTTCTAGGGGAGCAGTACTTC. The V call is TRBV4-3, the J call TRBJ2-7; D is ambiguous. V shed 1 base and J shed 7 bases, with 14 bases lying between them. The CDR3 loop spans 14 amino acids. From germline, CDR1 is LGHNA and CDR2 YSLEER.

The CDR3 DNA reads TGTGCCAGTTCGAAGGCGGGGGGGCAAGAGACCCAGTACTTC. This sequence encodes CASSKAGGQETQYF. The rearrangement links TRBV7-2 to TRBJ2-5, with 9 positions matching TRBD2. The CDR3 totals 14 residues. Trimming cost V 9 bases and J 2 bases; bases outside gene matches: 7. Germline CDR1 reads SGHTA; CDR2 reads FQGNSA.

The V and J genes are TRBV6-4 and TRBJ1-2; 7 nucleotides agree with TRBD1. The length of the CDR3 is 16 residues. The V and J ends lost 2 bases and 3 bases, in that order; junction bases with no gene match: 9. Germline CDR1 and CDR2: MRHNA and SNTAGT. The CDR3 here is CASSDPTGVLDYGYTF. As DNA, the CDR3 is TGTGCCAGCAGTGACCCCACAGGGGTACTCGACTATGGCTACACCTTC.

The V and J genes are TRBV7-2 and TRBJ2-3; TRBD2 aligns across 7 bases. The V segment lost 0 bases and the J segment 6 bases; nucleotides outside the gene matches: 0. CDR3 length: 13 residues. Germline assignment: CDR1 SGHTA and CDR2 FQGNSA. CDR3 bases: TGTGCCAGCAGCTTAGCGGGGGGGGATACGCAGTATTTT. Its translation is CASSLAGGDTQYF.

This clone was detected only a few times. The rearrangement joins TRBV19 to TRBJ2-3; D may correspond to TRBD1 or TRBD2 (6 bases each). V shed 5 bases and J shed 0 bases, with 12 bases lying between them. In germline, CDR1 is LNHDA, CDR2 SQIVND (reference sequence). There are 15 residues in the CDR3. CDR3 sequence: CASSVGGRSTDTQYF. Here the CDR3 DNA reads TGTGCCAGTAGTGTAGGGGGGCGGAGCACAGATACGCAGTATTTT.

The genes are TRBV28 and TRBJ2-6, with D perhaps TRBD2 (5 bases). Per the germline V gene, CDR1 is MDHEN and CDR2 is SYDVKM. Trimming left V 2 bases short and J 3 bases short, with 11 bases between. The length of the CDR3 is 16 residues. The CDR3 reads CASSLVRGLGANVLTF. CDR3 in DNA: TGTGCCAGCAGTTTAGTCAGAGGGCTTGGGGCCAACGTCCTGACTTTC.

This chain connects TRBV7-9 to TRBJ1-6; no definite D call. This CDR3 is 15 amino acids long. Looked up from germline, CDR1 is SEHNR and CDR2 is FQNEAQ (reference sequence). V lost 5 bases and J lost 8, with 16 bases in between. CDR3 residues: CASSPQGSGYSPLHF. Written as DNA, the CDR3 is TGTGCCAGCAGCCCCCAAGGTTCCGGATATTCACCCCTCCACTTT.

This chain links TRBV10-2 with TRBJ1-4; D is uncertain. V lost 6 bases and J 5 bases, leaving 13 bases between the germline ends. Germline loops: CDR1 WSHSY, CDR2 SAAADI. The CDR3 is 14 residues long. The CDR3 region is CASSPMAENEKLFF. In DNA, the CDR3 is TGCGCCAGCAGCCCGATGGCGGAGAATGAAAAACTGTTTTTT.

This chain connects TRBV24-1 to TRBJ2-1; D is uncertain. CDR1 is KGHDR and CDR2 is SFDVKD in the germline V gene. The CDR3 is 13 residues long. V lost 4 bases and J 3 bases, leaving 6 bases between the germline ends. The DNA for the CDR3 is TGTGCCACCAGTGAGTCGAACTACAATGAGCAGTTCTTC. It codes for CATSESNYNEQFF.

This clone was recorded only once. The chain recombines TRBV28 with TRBJ1-4, with 10 bases fitting TRBD1. CDR1 is MDHEN, CDR2 SYDVKM, per germline. Trimming cost V 6 bases and J 7 bases; bases outside gene matches: 5. The CDR3 runs 14 residues. CDR3 protein: CASRRTGGGEKLFF. In DNA, the CDR3 is TGTGCCAGCAGACGGACAGGGGGAGGTGAAAAACTGTTTTTT.

This rearrangement joins TRBV15 to TRBJ1-5, with D uncertain. V lost 0 bases and J 3 bases, leaving 9 bases between the germline ends. Germline CDR1 and CDR2: LNHNV and YYDKDF (reference sequence). The CDR3 runs to 15 residues. Written as DNA, the CDR3 is TGTGCCACCAGCAGAGATCAGGACTTCAATCAGCCCCAGCATTTT. Protein product: CATSRDQDFNQPQHF.

V usage is TRBV19 and J usage is TRBJ1-2, with 12 nucleotides matching TRBD1. CDR3 length: 13 residues. V was clipped by 7 bases and J by 10 bases; unmatched bases: 7. Germline lookup yields CDR1 LNHDA and CDR2 SQIVND (reference sequence). For the CDR3, the DNA is TGTGCCAGTACTGGGGACAGGGGGCTGATCTACACCTTC. It is translated as CASTGDRGLIYTF.

The chain has TRBV10-3 and TRBJ1-1, with D unresolved. The CDR3 runs 15 residues. CDR1 ENHRY and CDR2 SYGVKD come from the germline V gene. The ends were cut back, 3 bases at V and 1 base at J, with 12 bases in the middle. CDR3 DNA: TGTGCCATCAGTGACTCCGGGATCTCGAACACTGAAGCTTTCTTT. This codes for CAISDSGISNTEAFF.

This rearrangement joins TRBV18 to TRBJ1-4, with a tentative D call TRBD1 (5 bases). The germline CDR1 and CDR2 sequences are KGHSH and LQKENI. CDR3 length: 16 amino acids. Trimming cost V 1 base and J 0 bases, with 9 bases left between them. The CDR3 region is CASSPHPTATNEKLFF. In DNA, the CDR3 is TGTGCCAGCTCACCACACCCGACAGCAACTAATGAAAAACTGTTTTTT.

This chain links TRBV6-5 with TRBJ1-3; 10 positions match TRBD1. CDR1 is MNHEY and CDR2 is SVGAGI in the germline V gene. V shed 5 bases and J 3 bases; nucleotides not matched to a gene: 4. The CDR3 runs 15 residues. The CDR3 nucleotides are TGTGCCAGCAGTCGACAGGGGGCGATTGGAAACACCATATATTTT. Residues: CASSRQGAIGNTIYF.

Only one count was recorded for this clone. The J gene is TRBJ2-7, the V gene TRBV2; 10 nucleotides agree with TRBD2. V gave up 2 bases and J gave up 4 bases; unmatched junction bases: 2. The length of the CDR3 is 14 residues. CDR1 and CDR2 from the germline V gene are SNHLY and FYNNEI. The CDR3 bases are TGTGCCAGCAGTGAACCTAGCGGGGGTTACGAGCAGTACTTC. Its translation is CASSEPSGGYEQYF.

This chain links TRBV23-1 with TRBJ2-1, with D possibly being TRBD2 (5 bases). TRBV23-1 is an open reading frame, and its role is uncertain. The CDR3 runs to 11 residues. Deletions cut 11 bases from V and 4 bases from J, with 9 bases between. This CDR3 reads CAGLRYNEQFF. The CDR3, as DNA: TGCGCCGGACTCCGGTACAATGAGCAGTTCTTC.

This clone was counted a single time. The CDR3 loop reads CASSPTGSYGYTF. The CDR3 DNA sequence: TGTGCCAGCAGCCCAACAGGGAGCTATGGCTACACCTTC. The V and J genes are TRBV7-8 and TRBJ1-2, with D maybe TRBD1 (6 bases). V was cut by 5 bases and J by 4 bases, with 11 bases left in between. The CDR3 runs 13 residues. Germline CDR1 SGHVS, CDR2 FQNEAQ.

The V call is TRBV19, the J call TRBJ1-3; D perhaps matches TRBD1 (5 bases). CDR1 LNHDA and CDR2 SQIVND come from the germline V gene (reference sequence). The CDR3 loop spans 19 amino acids. The V end lost 3 bases, the J end lost 3 bases, and 24 bases lay between the germline ends. CDR3 protein: CASSIRARGDPSLGNTIYF. CDR3 in DNA: TGTGCCAGTAGTATCAGGGCACGAGGGGACCCGTCCCTTGGAAACACCATATATTTT.